This TCR beta chain was captured by sequencing in a study of CD8 T cells in ankylosing spondylitis. With regard to this clonotype: No antigen is known for it.

Quantitative 5'-RACE was performed with molecular barcodes, and it yielded the TCR beta libraries. One entry per CDR3 protein results from TCRdb running MiXCR on the 5' RACE reads. This table has a few hundred thousand distinct CDR3 sequences, over 9.5% appearing once. General observations from the study: Earlier studies detected some motif variants in reactive arthritis synovial fluid and blood. As reported, disease-linked clones showed significant enrichment in matched ankylosing spondylitis synovial fluid.

CDR1 is LGHDT and CDR2 is YNNKEL in the germline V gene (reference sequence). The CDR3 is 15 residues long. J lost 10 bases, V lost 1 base, and 7 bases had no gene match. The sample consisted of blood, either unsorted or a sorted T cell fraction (not recorded which). This chain uses TRBV3-1 with TRBJ1-6, with 7 bases matching TRBD1. The receptor was isolated from a male donor with ankylosing spondylitis or in good health (not recorded which). CDR3 region: CASSQADREASPLHF. DNA for the CDR3: TGTGCCAGCAGCCAAGCCGACAGGGAGGCCTCACCCCTCCACTTT.